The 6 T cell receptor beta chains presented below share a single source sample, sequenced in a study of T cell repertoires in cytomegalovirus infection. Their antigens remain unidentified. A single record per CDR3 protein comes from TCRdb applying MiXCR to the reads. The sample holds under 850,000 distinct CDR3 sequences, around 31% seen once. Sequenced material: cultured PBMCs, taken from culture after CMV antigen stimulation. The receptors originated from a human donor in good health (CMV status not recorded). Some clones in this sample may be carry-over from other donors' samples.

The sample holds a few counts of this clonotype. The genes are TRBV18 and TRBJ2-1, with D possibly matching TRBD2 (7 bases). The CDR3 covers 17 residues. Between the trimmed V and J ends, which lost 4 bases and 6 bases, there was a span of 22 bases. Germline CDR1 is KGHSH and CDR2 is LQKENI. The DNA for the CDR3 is TGTGCCAGCTCACGGGGGGGCTTGGCCGTTTTGGCCAATGAGCAGTTCTTC. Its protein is CASSRGGLAVLANEQFF.

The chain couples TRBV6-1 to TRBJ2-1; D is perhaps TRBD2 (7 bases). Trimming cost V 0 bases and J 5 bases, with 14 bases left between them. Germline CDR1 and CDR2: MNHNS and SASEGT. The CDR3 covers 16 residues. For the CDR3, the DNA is TGTGCCAGCAGTGAAGCGGGGGGGGGGGCAAACAATGAGCAGTTCTTC. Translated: CASSEAGGGANNEQFF.

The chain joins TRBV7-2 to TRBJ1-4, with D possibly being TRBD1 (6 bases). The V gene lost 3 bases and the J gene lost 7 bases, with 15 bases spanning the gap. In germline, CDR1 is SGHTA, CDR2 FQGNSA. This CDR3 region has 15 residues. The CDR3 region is CASSFRGGEGEKLFF. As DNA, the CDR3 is TGTGCCAGCAGCTTCAGGGGCGGAGAGGGTGAAAAACTGTTTTTT.

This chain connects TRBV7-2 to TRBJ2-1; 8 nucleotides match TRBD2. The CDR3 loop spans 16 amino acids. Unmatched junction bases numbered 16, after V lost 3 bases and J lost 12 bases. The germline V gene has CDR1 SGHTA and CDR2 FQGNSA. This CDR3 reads CASSFRSGSGSFGQFF. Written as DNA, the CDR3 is TGTGCCAGCAGCTTTCGTTCGGGGAGCGGGAGTTTCGGGCAGTTCTTC.

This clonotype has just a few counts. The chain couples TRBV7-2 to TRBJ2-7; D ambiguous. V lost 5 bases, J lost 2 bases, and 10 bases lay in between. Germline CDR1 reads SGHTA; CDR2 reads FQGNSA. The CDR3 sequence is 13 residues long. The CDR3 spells CASSESKAYEQYF. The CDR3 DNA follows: TGTGCCAGCAGCGAGAGTAAGGCCTACGAGCAGTACTTC. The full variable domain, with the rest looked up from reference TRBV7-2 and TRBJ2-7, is GAGVSQSPSNKVTEKGKDVELRCDPISGHTALYWYRQSLGQGLEFLIYFQGNSAPDKSGLPSDRFSAERTGGSVSTLTIQRTQQEDSAVYLCASSESKAYEQYFGPGTRLTVT.

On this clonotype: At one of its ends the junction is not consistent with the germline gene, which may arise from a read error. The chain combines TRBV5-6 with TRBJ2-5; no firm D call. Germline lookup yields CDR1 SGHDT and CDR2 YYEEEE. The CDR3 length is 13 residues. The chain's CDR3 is CASSLAGQQTQYF. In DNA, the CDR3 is TGTGCCAGCAGCTTGGCCGGCCAACAGACCCAGTACTTC.